Following are 13 T cell receptor beta chains from one sample sequenced in a study of identical twins. TCRdb reanalysed the 5' RACE reads using MiXCR and keeps one entry per CDR3 protein. The sample consists of 240,000 or so distinct CDR3 sequences, around 7% of them appearing once. In addition, the sample was reused for a study of yellow fever vaccine responses in identical twins.

Sequencing was performed on memory (CD45RO+) T cells sorted from blood. These TCRs come from a woman between 18 and 30 years old in good health.

The table lists this clonotype with many counts. The rearrangement links TRBV27 to TRBJ2-2; maybe TRBD1 (6 bases). The V gene lost 5 bases and the J gene lost 4 bases, with 14 bases spanning the gap. The CDR3 length is 15 residues. Germline CDR1 MNHEY, CDR2 SMNVEV (reference sequence). The CDR3 loop is CASSPLGGSTGELFF. CDR3 nucleotide sequence: TGTGCCAGCAGTCCTCTAGGGGGATCCACCGGGGAGCTGTTTTTT.

J is TRBJ1-1 and V is TRBV12-5; D may be TRBD1 (6 bases). The ends were cut back, 3 bases at V and 1 base at J, with 9 bases in the middle. Germline CDR1 is LGHNT and CDR2 is FRNRAP. The CDR3 has 14 residues. CDR3 protein: CASGFRTENTEAFF. CDR3 nucleotides: TGTGCTAGTGGTTTTAGGACAGAGAACACTGAAGCTTTCTTT.

In this sample, this clonotype turned up a few times. This chain links TRBV5-1 with TRBJ2-1, with 7 nucleotides matching TRBD2. V was pared by 3 bases and J by 1 base, with 4 bases of the junction left unmatched. This CDR3 is built from 15 residues. Germline V gives CDR1 SGHRS, CDR2 YFSETQ. CDR3 sequence (DNA): TGCGCCAGCAGCTCCGGGACTATATCCTACAATGAGCAGTTCTTC. Its protein is CASSSGTISYNEQFF.

This clonotype was detected ten times or more. The chain couples TRBV10-3 to TRBJ2-1; perhaps TRBD2 as D (6 bases). The CDR3 runs to 13 residues. Germline assignment: CDR1 ENHRY and CDR2 SYGVKD. Trimming pared 4 bases from V and 6 bases from J, leaving 10 bases between. CDR3 nucleotides: TGTGCCATCAGTGGCGGGACTTTCAATGAGCAGTTCTTC. This encodes CAISGGTFNEQFF.

The chain uses TRBV6-1 and TRBJ2-7; no definite D call. The germline gives CDR1 MNHNS, CDR2 SASEGT. The CDR3 runs to 12 residues. V was trimmed by 5 bases and J by 5 bases, leaving 10 bases between them. Written as DNA, the CDR3 is TGTGCCAGCAGTCGGTTGGGGAACGAGCAGTACTTC. Protein sequence: CASSRLGNEQYF.

This clonotype came up a few times. The chain combines TRBV6-1 with TRBJ1-2; D gene ambiguous. Trimming removed 7 bases from V and 4 bases from J, with 7 bases in between. The CDR3 has 11 amino acids. Germline CDR1 reads MNHNS; CDR2 reads SASEGT. The CDR3 sequence: CASTLTYGYTF. DNA of the CDR3: TGTGCCAGCACCTTAACCTATGGCTACACCTTC.

This clonotype came up many times. The chain has TRBV5-1 and TRBJ2-1; 9 nucleotides agree with TRBD1. V was clipped by 5 bases and J by 7 bases; unmatched bases: 10. Germline CDR1 is SGHRS and CDR2 is YFSETQ. CDR3 size: 15 residues. Here the CDR3 reads CASRTTGTGWNEQFF. Here the CDR3 DNA reads TGCGCCAGCAGGACAACGGGGACAGGGTGGAATGAGCAGTTCTTC.

This clonotype was picked up a small number of times. The rearrangement uses TRBV28 and TRBJ1-3; maybe TRBD1 (5 bases). Trimming took off 3 bases at V and 1 base at J, with 10 bases between the two ends. Germline CDR1 reads MDHEN; CDR2 reads SYDVKM. This CDR3 has 15 amino acids. CDR3 DNA sequence: TGTGCCAGCAGTTTGGGGCAGAAATCTGGAAACACCATATATTTT. It is translated as CASSLGQKSGNTIYF.

This clonotype was recorded a few times. The chain joins TRBV7-3 to TRBJ2-3; D unresolved. This CDR3 comprises 13 residues. Germline CDR1 SGHTA, CDR2 FQGTGA. The ends were cut back, 5 bases at V and 4 bases at J, with 10 bases in the middle. CDR3 in amino acids: CASSPQHADTQYF. The CDR3 bases are TGTGCCAGCAGCCCCCAACATGCAGATACGCAGTATTTT.

This clonotype was picked up many times. The chain recombines TRBV4-1 with TRBJ2-1, with D unclear. The V and J ends lost 1 base and 0 bases respectively, with 16 bases between them. CDR3 length: 18 residues. CDR1 and CDR2 from the germline V gene are MGHRA and YSYEKL. CDR3 nucleotide sequence: TGCGCCAGCAGCCAAGCTAGGAGCAGAGTTAGCTCCTACAATGAGCAGTTCTTC. This gives the protein CASSQARSRVSSYNEQFF.

This clonotype was seen ten or more times. The DNA for the CDR3 is TGTGCCAGCAGGGTCGGGGGACAGGGTCTCTGGGGCTACACCTTC. Its protein product is CASRVGGQGLWGYTF. The V call is TRBV6-1, the J call TRBJ1-2; TRBD1 agrees at 9 bases. Losses at the gene ends were 6 bases for V and 8 bases for J; bases not matched to a gene: 13. The CDR3 is made up of 15 amino acids. Germline CDR1 is MNHNS and CDR2 is SASEGT.

The chain employs TRBV6-1 and TRBJ2-1; TRBD2 might be the D (6 bases). Germline V gene sequence: CDR1 MNHNS, CDR2 SASEGT. This CDR3 has 16 amino acids. The V end lost 6 bases, the J end lost 0 bases, and 15 bases lay between the germline ends. The CDR3 nucleotides are TGTGCCAGCAGGGCAGAGGGAGGAAGCTCCTACAATGAGCAGTTCTTC. It yields the protein CASRAEGGSSYNEQFF.

This clonotype was seen a handful of times. CDR3 DNA: TGTGCCAGCAGTCCACAGGGACAGGGGAGCAGCACAGATACGCAGTATTTT. It is translated as CASSPQGQGSSTDTQYF. J is TRBJ2-3 and V is TRBV28; 10 bases match TRBD1. V was pared by 5 bases and J by 0 bases, with 8 bases of the junction left unmatched. Germline values: CDR1 MDHEN, CDR2 SYDVKM. This CDR3 contains 17 residues.